A single sample is the source of the 26 T cell receptor beta chains below, sequenced in a study of cytomegalovirus exposure and HLA in healthy donors. Vbeta (60) and Jbeta (13) primers were used in the PCR. TCRdb keeps only in-frame clones here, not all; method: immunoSEQ multiplex PCR. The sample includes approximately 250,000 clones, 78% seen only once; the top ten take about 0.47%. The specimen sequenced was PBMCs. Source of these receptors: a boy under 18 in good health and CMV-seronegative.

CDR3 region: CASSSAGGETYGYTF. CDR3 coding DNA: TGTGCCAGCAGTTCCGCAGGGGGCGAGACCTATGGCTACACCTTC. The J gene is TRBJ1-2, the V gene TRBV28; 8 bases are shared with TRBD1. V was pared by 4 bases and J by 4 bases, with 8 bases of the junction left unmatched. This CDR3 is 15 amino acids long. Germline V gene data show CDR1 as MDHEN and CDR2 as SYDVKM.

V gene TRBV10-2 combines with J gene TRBJ1-2; weak D call: TRBD1 (5 bases). Germline loops: CDR1 WSHSY, CDR2 SAAADI. The CDR3 runs 13 residues. Trimming stripped 6 bases from V and 8 bases from J, with 16 bases between. CDR3 in amino acids: CASSSYRIGGYTF. DNA for the CDR3: TGCGCCAGCAGCAGTTACAGGATCGGGGGCTACACCTTC.

The chain couples TRBV19 to TRBJ1-2; TRBD1 is a possible D gene (6 bases). Trimming left V 11 bases short and J 1 base short, with 23 bases between. This CDR3 has 16 amino acids. Looked up from germline, CDR1 is LNHDA and CDR2 is SQIVND (reference sequence). CDR3 DNA sequence: TGTGCCTCATCCCAAGACCGGGACACCCTTAACTATGGCTACACCTTC. Protein product: CASSQDRDTLNYGYTF.

The chain has TRBV7-9 and TRBJ2-1; TRBD1 is a possible D gene (5 bases). CDR1 is SEHNR, CDR2 FQNEAQ, per germline (reference sequence). This CDR3 comprises 15 residues. V was shortened by 1 base and J by 5 bases, with 12 bases between the two germline ends. Here the CDR3 DNA reads TGTGCCAGCAGCTTAGGGCGTACCAGGGACAATGAGCAGTTCTTC. Translating it yields CASSLGRTRDNEQFF.

The sample holds one count of this clone. This sequence joins TRBV6-5 and TRBJ2-7; D may be TRBD1 (6 bases). V gave up 2 bases and J gave up 5 bases, with 10 bases separating them. CDR1 is MNHEY and CDR2 is SVGAGI in the germline V gene. This CDR3 spans 13 amino acids. The CDR3 region is CASSYDRYHEQYF. The CDR3 nucleotides read TGTGCCAGCAGTTACGACAGGTACCACGAGCAGTACTTC.

This chain joins TRBV7-9 and TRBJ2-5, with 7 bases identical to TRBD2. The CDR3 totals 15 residues. With 2 bases clipped from V and 3 bases from J, the junction kept 6 bases outside the gene matches. The germline gives CDR1 SEHNR, CDR2 FQNEAQ (reference sequence). CDR3 bases: TGTGCCAGCAGCTTAATCGGTGGGGGGGAAGAGACCCAGTACTTC. Translating it yields CASSLIGGGEETQYF.

DNA for the CDR3: TGTGCCAGCAGTCTTACAGTATACGCTGAAGCTTTCTTT. It specifies CASSLTVYAEAFF. V is TRBV9 and J is TRBJ1-1; the D is unclear. Looked up from germline, CDR1 is SGDLS and CDR2 is YYNGEE. This CDR3 is built from 13 residues. Trimming removed 5 bases at V and 6 bases at J, with 14 bases between. Based on the CDR3 plus reference TRBV9 and TRBJ1-1, the full variable domain is DSGVTQTPKHLITATGQRVTLRCSPRSGDLSVYWYQQSLDQGLQFLIQYYNGEERAKGNILERFSAQQFPDLHSELNLSSLELGDSALYFCASSLTVYAEAFFGQGTRLTVV.

CDR3 sequence (DNA): TGTGCCAGCAAGGTCGAAGGACAGCTCTCACCCCTCCACTTT. Its translation: CASKVEGQLSPLHF. This chain links TRBV6-1 with TRBJ1-6, with D perhaps matching TRBD1 (6 bases). Germline-derived CDR1 and CDR2 are MNHNS and SASEGT. V shed 7 bases and J shed 10 bases, with 17 bases lying between them. CDR3 length: 14 amino acids.

The gene calls are TRBV11-3 and TRBJ2-5; TRBD2 matches 9 bases. There are 15 residues in the CDR3. Germline assignment: CDR1 SGHNT and CDR2 YENEEA. Trimming cost V 1 base and J 5 bases; bases outside gene matches: 5. CDR3 nucleotides: TGTGCCAGCAGCTTAGTAGGCGGGGGGGGTGAGACCCAGTACTTC. Amino acid sequence: CASSLVGGGGETQYF.

The chain recombines TRBV11-3 with TRBJ2-1; 11 bases are shared with TRBD2. With 4 bases clipped from V and 5 bases from J, the junction kept 4 bases outside the gene matches. The CDR3 is 15 amino acids. Germline V gene sequence: CDR1 SGHNT, CDR2 YENEEA. The CDR3 bases are TGTGCCAGCAGCTGGACTAGCGGGCCTCACAATGAGCAGTTCTTC. Amino acid sequence: CASSWTSGPHNEQFF.

The count of this clone is one. The rearrangement uses TRBV5-1 and TRBJ2-5; perhaps TRBD1 as D (5 bases). V lost 4 bases and J 5 bases, leaving 15 bases between the germline ends. Germline loops: CDR1 SGHRS, CDR2 YFSETQ. The CDR3 runs 14 residues. The DNA for the CDR3 is TGCGCCAGCAGCCCCGGACACCCCGCGGAGACCCAGTACTTC. Protein: CASSPGHPAETQYF.

The J gene is TRBJ2-1, the V gene TRBV5-1; 7 positions match TRBD2. The CDR3 has 20 residues. Germline values: CDR1 SGHRS, CDR2 YFSETQ. V lost 3 bases and J lost 6; bases outside the gene matches: 24. In nucleotides, the CDR3 is TGCGCCAGCAGCTACGGGTGGGGGGGAGGGCCCGAAGGATCCGCCAATGAGCAGTTCTTC. Its translation is CASSYGWGGGPEGSANEQFF.

This chain connects TRBV19 to TRBJ2-3; a possible D gene is TRBD2 (5 bases). Germline CDR1 and CDR2: LNHDA and SQIVND (reference sequence). This CDR3 is 14 amino acids long. V lost 6 bases and J 3 bases, leaving 13 bases between the germline ends. CDR3 amino acids: CASRLRGTTDTQYF. The CDR3 coding sequence is TGTGCCAGTAGGTTACGGGGTACGACAGATACGCAGTATTTT.

V gene TRBV10-3 combines with J gene TRBJ2-7; 8 bases agree with TRBD2. This CDR3 spans 17 amino acids. Germline lookup yields CDR1 ENHRY and CDR2 SYGVKD. V lost 4 bases and J lost 0; bases outside the gene matches: 11. The CDR3 DNA follows: TGTGCCATCAGTGCAGGTCTCCTAGCGGGCAACTCCTACGAGCAGTACTTC. Amino acid sequence: CAISAGLLAGNSYEQYF.

The chain recombines TRBV10-3 with TRBJ2-1, with 12 positions matching TRBD2. Germline loops: CDR1 ENHRY, CDR2 SYGVKD. The junction had 10 bases not matched to a gene; V was cut back by 0 bases and J by 7 bases. This CDR3 spans 18 amino acids. The CDR3 DNA reads as TGTGCCATCAGTGAGTCGAGGCTAGCGGGGGGGTCACGGAATGAGCAGTTCTTC. This encodes CAISESRLAGGSRNEQFF.

The chain combines TRBV30 with TRBJ2-7, with 12 bases that match TRBD2. Trimming at V came to 1 base and at J to 5 bases, leaving 15 bases not matched to a gene. Germline CDR1 reads GTSNPN; CDR2 reads SVGIG (reference sequence). The CDR3 loop spans 18 amino acids. CDR3 nucleotides: TGTGCCTGGAGTGAGGAACCTCTAGCGGGAGGGCGCCCCCACGAGCAGTACTTC. Amino acid sequence: CAWSEEPLAGGRPHEQYF.

The rearrangement links TRBV2 to TRBJ2-7; the match to TRBD2 covers 7 bases. CDR3 size: 14 residues. V shed 4 bases and J 4 bases; nucleotides not matched to a gene: 7. Germline-derived CDR1 and CDR2 are SNHLY and FYNNEI. The CDR3 loop is CASSGGLPTYEQYF. The CDR3 DNA sequence: TGTGCCAGCAGTGGGGGACTACCCACGTACGAGCAGTACTTC.

This sequence joins TRBV28 and TRBJ2-5, with a weak D call TRBD1 (6 bases). CDR1 and CDR2 (germline): MDHEN, SYDVKM. The CDR3 length is 16 residues. Trimming removed 7 bases at V and 1 base at J, with 19 bases between. As DNA, the CDR3 is TGTGCCAGCAACCAACAGGGTCGGGCAGGCCAAGAGACCCAGTACTTC. Protein sequence: CASNQQGRAGQETQYF.

The rearrangement joins TRBV5-5 to TRBJ1-2; 9 bases line up with TRBD1. CDR1 SGHKS and CDR2 YYEKEE come from the germline V gene (reference sequence). The length of the CDR3 is 16 residues. Trimming at V came to 6 bases and at J to 8 bases, leaving 17 bases not matched to a gene. In DNA form, the CDR3 reads TGTGCCAGCAACCTGGGGACGACAGGGGGGATGGGGGGCTACACCTTC. It specifies CASNLGTTGGMGGYTF.

This chain connects TRBV6-6 to TRBJ2-1; D may be TRBD2 (5 bases). In germline, CDR1 is MNHNY, CDR2 SVGAGI (reference sequence). The CDR3 extends over 13 amino acids. V was clipped by 2 bases and J by 9 bases, with 11 bases between them. This chain's CDR3 is CASSYSRGSEQFF. The CDR3 DNA reads TGTGCCAGCAGTTACAGCCGGGGAAGTGAGCAGTTCTTC.

The V gene is TRBV5-4, the J gene TRBJ2-7; perhaps TRBD1 as D (5 bases). The CDR3 spans 15 residues. V lost 2 bases and J lost 1, with 13 bases in between. Germline CDR1 reads SGHNT; CDR2 reads YYREEE (reference sequence). CDR3 region: CASSLQGAQSYEQYF. The CDR3 region has the DNA TGTGCCAGCAGCTTACAAGGGGCCCAATCCTACGAGCAGTACTTC.

The V call is TRBV12-5, the J call TRBJ2-5; D perhaps matches TRBD1 (6 bases). Per germline, CDR1 LGHNT and CDR2 FRNRAP. The V end lost 4 bases, the J end lost 1 base, and 13 bases lay between the germline ends. CDR3 length equals 15 residues. CDR3 in DNA: TGTGCTAGTGGTTCCCTACAGGGTGCCCAAGAGACCCAGTACTTC. This encodes CASGSLQGAQETQYF. The whole variable domain, filled in from reference TRBV12-5 and TRBJ2-5, reads DARVTQTPRHKVTEMGQEVTMRCQPILGHNTVFWYRQTMMQGLELLAYFRNRAPLDDSGMPKDRFSAEMPDATLATLKIQPSEPRDSAVYFCASGSLQGAQETQYFGPGTRLLVL.

The sample holds a few counts of this clone. The same CDR3 can be traced to other DNA sequences in this sample. The V gene is TRBV5-1, the J gene TRBJ2-5; the D is unclear. The CDR3 consists of 11 residues. In germline, CDR1 is SGHRS, CDR2 YFSETQ. Trimming removed 3 bases at V and 2 bases at J, with 2 bases between. CDR3 loop: CASSSQETQYF. The DNA for the CDR3 is TGCGCCAGCAGCTCTCAAGAGACCCAGTACTTC.

The V gene is TRBV6-5, the J gene TRBJ2-2; 9 nucleotides align to TRBD1. Trimming at V came to 6 bases and at J to 4 bases, leaving 6 bases not matched to a gene. Germline loops: CDR1 MNHEY, CDR2 SVGAGI. The CDR3 loop spans 15 amino acids. The CDR3 sequence is CASRRPGQGTGELFF. CDR3 nucleotide sequence: TGTGCCAGCAGACGTCCGGGACAGGGCACCGGGGAGCTGTTTTTT.

This chain connects TRBV2 to TRBJ2-5, with a possible D match to TRBD1 (6 bases). The closer fit of TRBJ2-7 to the DNA end suggests the J call may be wrong. This CDR3 region has 16 residues. Germline V lookup: CDR1 SNHLY, CDR2 FYNNEI. CDR3: CASSGIRDMGSYEQYF. The CDR3 DNA sequence: TGTGCCAGCAGCGGAATCCGGGACATGGGGTCGTACGAGCAGTACTTC.

The V call is TRBV10-3, the J call TRBJ2-5; D perhaps matches TRBD2 (5 bases). Germline lookup yields CDR1 ENHRY and CDR2 SYGVKD. V was cut by 0 bases and J by 5 bases, with 7 bases left in between. There are 13 residues in the CDR3. This chain's CDR3 is CAISESPGETQYF. CDR3 nucleotide sequence: TGTGCCATCAGTGAGTCTCCGGGGGAGACCCAGTACTTC.